The entry that follows covers one TCR beta chain sequence. Between the trimmed V and J ends, which lost 3 bases and 14 bases, there was a span of 11 bases. The CDR3 is made up of 12 amino acids. The germline V gene has CDR1 SGHTA and CDR2 FQGNSA. Amplification of TCR beta CDR3 regions used RNA as the template. RT-PCR in the first round (using the HTBI primer set) targeted the TCR CDR3. TCRdb called the multiplex PCR reads again in MiXCR, with one record for every CDR3 protein. The table shows about 600,000 distinct CDR3 sequences, with roughly 16% occurring only once. In the ophthalmopathy cohort, Clinical Activity Score was at least 3, NOSPECS grade at least 4, and duration under 3 months. The entry originates in a study of T cells in Graves' hyperthyroidism and ophthalmopathy. The overall study: Peripheral blood was collected at initial diagnosis, before any treatment.

The TCR comes from a woman aged 40 to 50 with Graves' ophthalmopathy. V gene TRBV7-2 combines with J gene TRBJ1-6; D may be TRBD1 (5 bases). Sequenced material: blood. CDR3 sequence reads: CASSFGGLALHF. CDR3 in DNA: TGTGCCAGCAGCTTCGGGGGTTTGGCCCTCCACTTT.